The entry below gives a single T cell receptor (beta chain) sequence along with its context. This clone appeared a few times. The antigen it binds to is not known. It has no much larger one-base neighbor in the sample; base qualities were not kept. Enrolling through a virtual design, the prospective study's participants ranged in age from about 18 to 100 years and lived across around 25 United States geographic areas. Cohort assignment in the prospective study relied on participant-reported clinical history from a screening survey and a study questionnaire. ImmuneRACE Cohort 3 recovered participants were defined by two consecutive negative NP/OP PCR tests, healthcare professional clearance, or symptom resolution. In the prospective study, mobile phlebotomists collected whole blood, serum and a nasopharyngeal or oropharyngeal swab from each participant. Participants in the prospective study had the option to provide additional blood draws and questionnaires over a roughly two-month period. Before DNA extraction, prospective study blood samples were shipped either frozen or at room temperature.

This record comes from a study of blood T cell repertoires in COVID-19 (dated by TCRdb to about 2020). About the full investigation: Samples covering the acute and convalescent phases of COVID-19 were provided by collaborators in the United States, Italy and Spain. The material from the prospective study consisted of cDNA or gDNA derived from T cells, B-cell-depleted T cells, or PBMCs. Subjects who had been exposed to COVID-19, were actively infected with it, or had recovered from it provided the deeply sampled blood TCRbeta repertoires that made up the dataset. The repertoires were made available in a free public database intended to serve as a resource for research on the immune response to SARS-CoV-2. Samples came from the ongoing ImmuneRACE study (first 160 participants) plus 1,254 subjects from 6 global collaborators. Nearly every sample came with metadata listing a de-identified subject ID, COVID-19 status, age in years and sex. Where available, HLA class I and class II types were taken from metadata supplied by the sample provider and were not determined by assay-based typing.

According to the germline V gene, CDR1 reads KGHSH and CDR2 reads LQKENI. Clipping removes 3 bases from V and 3 bases from J, with 5 as the unmatched junction base count. The cysteine opens and the phenylalanine closes a CDR3 of 15 amino acids. The kept DNA is CDR3 alone, 45 bases in frame from the first base. The study at large found these results: How much clinical and demographic metadata was included differed by source and by participant, and the metadata was provided uncurated.

TCRbeta CDR3 regions were amplified from genomic DNA by means of the immunoSEQ Assay, a bias-controlled multiplex PCR. Under the source paper's analysis protocol: Nucleated cell counts per sample were estimated from amplification of reference gene primers within the assay. To quantify the absolute abundance of each unique TCRbeta CDR3 rearrangement, sequence reads were collapsed and filtered. Productive Simpson clonality was computed per sample as the square root of Simpson's diversity index over productive rearrangements. The clones in this table, taken by TCRdb from immuneACCESS, are in-frame only. Not every clone is retained; where verified, under half of the shortfall comes from an unresolved V gene, and the cause of the rest is unknown. V, J and clone size were drawn from that table, and D and trimming were deduced from the DNA. The sample yields some 250,000 clones; over 75% were counted once. The top ten hold 1.5% to 2% of the sample.

Material: PBMCs or T cells enriched from blood (not recorded which). The clonotype comes from a woman aged 45-65 years who had recovered from COVID-19. Recombination linked TRBV18 to TRBJ2-7; the central 10 bases match TRBD1. CDR3 sequence: CASSPPGQGNYEQYF. The bases read TGTGCCAGCTCACCGCCGGGACAGGGGAACTACGAGCAGTACTTC.